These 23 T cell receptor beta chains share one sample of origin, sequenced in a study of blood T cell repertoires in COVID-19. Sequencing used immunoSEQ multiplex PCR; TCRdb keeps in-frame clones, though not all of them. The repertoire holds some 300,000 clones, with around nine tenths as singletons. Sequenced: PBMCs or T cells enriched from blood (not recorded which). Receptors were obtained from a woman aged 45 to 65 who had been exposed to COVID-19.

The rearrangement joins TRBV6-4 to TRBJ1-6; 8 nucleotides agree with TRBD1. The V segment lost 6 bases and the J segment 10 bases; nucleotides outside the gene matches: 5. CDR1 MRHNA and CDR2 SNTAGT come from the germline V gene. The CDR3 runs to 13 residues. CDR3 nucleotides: TGTGCCAGCAGCCTGGGGACAGGATCACCCCTCCACTTT. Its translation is CASSLGTGSPLHF.

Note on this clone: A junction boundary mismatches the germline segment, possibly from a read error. The CDR3 reads CASSEEDSRDTQYF. The CDR3 DNA reads as TGTGCCAGCAGTGAGGAGGATAGCAGAGATACGCAGTATTTT. The chain carries TRBV25-1 and TRBJ2-3, with D perhaps TRBD2 (5 bases). Germline V gene data show CDR1 as MGHDK and CDR2 as SYGVNS. The CDR3 totals 14 residues.

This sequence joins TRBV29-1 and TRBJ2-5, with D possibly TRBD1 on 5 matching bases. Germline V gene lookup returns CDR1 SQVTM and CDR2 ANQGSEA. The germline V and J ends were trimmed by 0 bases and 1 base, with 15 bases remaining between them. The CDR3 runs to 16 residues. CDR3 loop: CSVEDPDKVLQETQYF. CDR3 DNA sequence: TGCAGCGTTGAAGATCCGGACAAGGTCCTCCAAGAGACCCAGTACTTC.

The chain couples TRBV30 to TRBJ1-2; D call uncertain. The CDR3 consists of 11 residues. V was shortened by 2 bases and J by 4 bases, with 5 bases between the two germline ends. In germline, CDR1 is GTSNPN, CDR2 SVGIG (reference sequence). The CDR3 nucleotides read TGTGCCTGGAGTCCGGGCTATGGCTACACCTTC. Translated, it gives CAWSPGYGYTF.

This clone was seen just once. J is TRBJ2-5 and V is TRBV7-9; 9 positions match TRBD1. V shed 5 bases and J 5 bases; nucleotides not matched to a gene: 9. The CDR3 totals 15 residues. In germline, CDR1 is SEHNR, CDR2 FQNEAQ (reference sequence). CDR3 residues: CASSKGQGLSETQYF. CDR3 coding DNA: TGTGCCAGCAGCAAGGGACAGGGTCTTTCGGAGACCCAGTACTTC. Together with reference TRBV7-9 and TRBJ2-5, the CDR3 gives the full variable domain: DTGVSQNPRHKITKRGQNVTFRCDPISEHNRLYWYRQTLGQGPEFLTYFQNEAQLEKSRLLSDRFSAERPKGSFSTLEIQRTEQGDSAMYLCASSKGQGLSETQYFGPGTRLLVL.

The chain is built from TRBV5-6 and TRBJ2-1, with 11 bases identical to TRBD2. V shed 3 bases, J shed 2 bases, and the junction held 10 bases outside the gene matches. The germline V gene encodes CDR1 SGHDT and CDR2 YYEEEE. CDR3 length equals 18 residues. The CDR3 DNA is TGTGCCAGCAGCTCTTGGTTTGGGACTAGCGGCGCCTACAATGAGCAGTTCTTC. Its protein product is CASSSWFGTSGAYNEQFF.

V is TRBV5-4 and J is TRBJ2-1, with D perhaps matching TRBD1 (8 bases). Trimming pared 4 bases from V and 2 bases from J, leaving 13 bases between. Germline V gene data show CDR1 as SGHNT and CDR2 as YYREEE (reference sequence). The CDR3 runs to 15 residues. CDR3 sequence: CASSEQGGPYNEQFF. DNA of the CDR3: TGTGCCAGCAGCGAACAGGGGGGGCCCTACAATGAGCAGTTCTTC. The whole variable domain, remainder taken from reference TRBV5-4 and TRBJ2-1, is ETGVTQSPTHLIKTRGQQVTLRCSSQSGHNTVSWYQQALGQGPQFIFQYYREEENGRGNFPPRFSGLQFPNYSSELNVNALELDDSALYLCASSEQGGPYNEQFFGPGTRLTVL.

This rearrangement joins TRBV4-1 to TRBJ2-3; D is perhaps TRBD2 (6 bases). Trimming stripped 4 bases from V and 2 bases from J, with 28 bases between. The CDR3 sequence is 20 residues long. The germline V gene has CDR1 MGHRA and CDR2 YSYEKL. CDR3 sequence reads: CASSPGLASGLYLYTDTQYF. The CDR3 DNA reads TGCGCCAGCAGCCCGGGACTGGCCTCTGGGCTATACCTATACACAGATACGCAGTATTTT.

The CDR3 sequence: CASSPGITNTEAFF. Written as DNA, the CDR3 is TGTGCCAGCTCACCCGGGATAACTAACACTGAAGCTTTCTTT. The chain recombines TRBV18 with TRBJ1-1; D gene ambiguous. The germline CDR1 and CDR2 sequences are KGHSH and LQKENI. V was clipped by 3 bases and J by 2 bases, with 10 bases between them. The CDR3 loop spans 14 amino acids. Variable domain in full (rest from reference TRBV18 and TRBJ1-1): NAGVMQNPRHLVRRRGQEARLRCSPMKGHSHVYWYRQLPEEGLKFMVYLQKENIIDESGMPKERFSAEFPKEGPSILRIQQVVRGDSAAYFCASSPGITNTEAFFGQGTRLTVV.

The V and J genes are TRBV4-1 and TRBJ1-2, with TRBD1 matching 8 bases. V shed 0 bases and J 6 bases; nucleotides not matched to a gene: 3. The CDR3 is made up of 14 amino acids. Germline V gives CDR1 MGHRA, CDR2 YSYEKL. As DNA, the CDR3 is TGCGCCAGCAGCCAAGAGGACAGGGTTCATGGCTACACCTTC. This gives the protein CASSQEDRVHGYTF.

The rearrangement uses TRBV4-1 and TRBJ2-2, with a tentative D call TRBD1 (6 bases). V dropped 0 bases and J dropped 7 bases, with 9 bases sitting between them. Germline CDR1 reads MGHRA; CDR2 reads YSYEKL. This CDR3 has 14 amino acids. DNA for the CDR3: TGCGCCAGCAGCCAAGATCGCAGGGGCGGGGAGCTGTTTTTT. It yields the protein CASSQDRRGGELFF.

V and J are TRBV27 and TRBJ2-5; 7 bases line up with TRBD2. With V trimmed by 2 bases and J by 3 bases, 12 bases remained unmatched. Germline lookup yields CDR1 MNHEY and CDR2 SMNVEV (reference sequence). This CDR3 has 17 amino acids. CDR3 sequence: CASSLVHRGLGEETQYF. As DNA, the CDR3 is TGTGCCAGCAGTTTAGTCCACAGAGGACTAGGGGAAGAGACCCAGTACTTC.

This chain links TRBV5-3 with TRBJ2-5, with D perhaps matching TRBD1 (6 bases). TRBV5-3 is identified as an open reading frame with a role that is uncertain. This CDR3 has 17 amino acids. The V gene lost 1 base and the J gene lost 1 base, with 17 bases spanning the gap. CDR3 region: CARSLQPPQGTQETQYF. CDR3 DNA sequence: TGTGCCAGAAGCTTGCAGCCCCCACAGGGAACCCAAGAGACCCAGTACTTC.

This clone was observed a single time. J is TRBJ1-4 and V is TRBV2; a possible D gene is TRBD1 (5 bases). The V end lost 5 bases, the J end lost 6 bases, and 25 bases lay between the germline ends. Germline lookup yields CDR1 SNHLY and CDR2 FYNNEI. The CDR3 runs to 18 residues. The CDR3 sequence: CASSTIGHPKKIDEKLFF. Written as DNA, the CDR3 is TGTGCCAGCAGTACTATCGGACATCCTAAGAAGATCGATGAAAAACTGTTTTTT.

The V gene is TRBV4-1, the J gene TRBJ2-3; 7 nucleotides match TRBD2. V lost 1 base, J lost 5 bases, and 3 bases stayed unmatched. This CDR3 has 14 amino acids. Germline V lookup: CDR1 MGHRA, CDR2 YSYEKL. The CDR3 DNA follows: TGCGCCAGCAGCCAAGGGGACTATAAAGATACGCAGTATTTT. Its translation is CASSQGDYKDTQYF.

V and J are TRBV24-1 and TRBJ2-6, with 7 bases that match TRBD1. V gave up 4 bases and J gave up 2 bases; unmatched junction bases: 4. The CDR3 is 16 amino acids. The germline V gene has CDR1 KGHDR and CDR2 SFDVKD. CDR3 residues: CATSEPGTAGANVLTF. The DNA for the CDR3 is TGTGCCACCAGTGAGCCCGGGACAGCTGGGGCCAACGTCCTGACTTTC.

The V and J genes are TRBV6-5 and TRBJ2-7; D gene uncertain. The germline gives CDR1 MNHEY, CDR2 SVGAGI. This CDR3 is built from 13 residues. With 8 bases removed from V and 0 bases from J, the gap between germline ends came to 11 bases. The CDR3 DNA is TGTGCCAGCGGTAGATACGGCTCCTACGAGCAGTACTTC. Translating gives CASGRYGSYEQYF.

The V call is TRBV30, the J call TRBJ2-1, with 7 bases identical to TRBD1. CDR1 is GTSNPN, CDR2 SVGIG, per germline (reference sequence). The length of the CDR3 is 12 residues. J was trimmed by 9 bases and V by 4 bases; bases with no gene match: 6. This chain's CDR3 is CAWTRGGGEQFF. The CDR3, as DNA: TGTGCCTGGACACGAGGGGGCGGTGAGCAGTTCTTC.

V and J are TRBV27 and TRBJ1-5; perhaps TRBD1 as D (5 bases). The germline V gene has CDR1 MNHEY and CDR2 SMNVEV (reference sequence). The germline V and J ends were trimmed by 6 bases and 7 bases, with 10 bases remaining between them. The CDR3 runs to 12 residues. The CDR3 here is CASSTTGQPQHF. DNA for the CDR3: TGTGCCAGCAGCACTACAGGACAGCCCCAGCATTTT.

DNA of the CDR3: TGCGCCAGCAGCCTTAGACAGGGAAACAATCAGCCCCAGCATTTT. Protein: CASSLRQGNNQPQHF. The chain couples TRBV4-1 to TRBJ1-5; 7 bases match TRBD1. Germline values: CDR1 MGHRA, CDR2 YSYEKL. The CDR3 is 15 amino acids. Trimming cost V 4 bases and J 3 bases; bases outside gene matches: 6.

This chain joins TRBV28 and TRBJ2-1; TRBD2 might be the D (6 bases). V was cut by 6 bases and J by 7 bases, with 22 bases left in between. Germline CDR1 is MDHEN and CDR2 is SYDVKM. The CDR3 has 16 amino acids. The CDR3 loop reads CASRRTIAGRLNEQFF. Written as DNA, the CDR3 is TGTGCCAGCAGGCGGACTATCGCGGGGAGATTAAATGAGCAGTTCTTC.

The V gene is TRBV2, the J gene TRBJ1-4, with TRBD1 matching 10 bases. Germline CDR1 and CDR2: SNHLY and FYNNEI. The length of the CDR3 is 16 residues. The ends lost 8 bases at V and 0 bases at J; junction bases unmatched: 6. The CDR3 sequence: CASLRDRGATNEKLFF. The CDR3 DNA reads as TGTGCCAGCCTACGGGACAGGGGTGCAACTAATGAAAAACTGTTTTTT.

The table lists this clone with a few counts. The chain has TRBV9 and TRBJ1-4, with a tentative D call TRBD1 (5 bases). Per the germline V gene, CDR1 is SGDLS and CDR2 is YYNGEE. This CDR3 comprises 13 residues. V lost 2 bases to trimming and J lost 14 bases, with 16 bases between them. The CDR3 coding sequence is TGTGCCAGCAGCGTGTGGACGGAGGGGACGCTGTTTTTT. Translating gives CASSVWTEGTLFF. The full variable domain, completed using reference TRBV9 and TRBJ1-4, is DSGVTQTPKHLITATGQRVTLRCSPRSGDLSVYWYQQSLDQGLQFLIQYYNGEERAKGNILERFSAQQFPDLHSELNLSSLELGDSALYFCASSVWTEGTLFFGSGTQLSVL.